The clone carrying this TCR beta chain occurred many times. Its antigen remains unidentified. Described time point: patch test 1, 2 weeks after DPC sensitization. Noted treatment: therapeutic diphenylcyclopropenone sensitization with weekly scalp DPC. Using its own MiXCR run on the RACE reads, TCRdb lists one record per CDR3 protein. The sample has 150,000 to 200,000 distinct CDR3 sequences, more than 14% seen once; the top ten hold about 1.7%. This sample stems from a study of human T cells and chemical hapten exposure. Study conclusions and caveats: Because they had alopecia, donors may respond immunologically unlike healthy people. It was expanded TCRs that formed significantly more large CDR3 similarity clusters than controls did.

Sequencing was performed on whole blood, taken in connection with sensitization to the hapten diphenylcyclopropenone (DPC). This receptor was obtained from a woman in her twenties or thirties with alopecia areata. Some clones in this sample may be carry-over from other donors' samples.

The CDR3 here is CSANSGGLDYNEQFF. CDR3 DNA: TGCAGTGCTAATTCCGGGGGACTAGACTACAATGAGCAGTTCTTC. The J gene is TRBJ2-1, the V gene TRBV20-1; 8 nucleotides match TRBD2. Trimming at V came to 4 bases and at J to 3 bases, leaving 8 bases not matched to a gene. The germline CDR1 and CDR2 sequences are DFQATT and SNEGSKA (reference sequence). The CDR3 runs 15 residues.